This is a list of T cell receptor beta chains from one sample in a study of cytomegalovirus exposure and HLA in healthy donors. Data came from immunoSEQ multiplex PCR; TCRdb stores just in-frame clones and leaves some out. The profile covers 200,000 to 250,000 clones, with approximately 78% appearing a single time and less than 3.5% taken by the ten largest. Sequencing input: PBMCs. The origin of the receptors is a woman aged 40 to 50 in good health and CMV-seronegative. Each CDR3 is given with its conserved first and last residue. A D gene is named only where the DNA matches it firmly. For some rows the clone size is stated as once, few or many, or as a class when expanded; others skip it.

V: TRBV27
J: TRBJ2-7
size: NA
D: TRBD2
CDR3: CASSFRLSGGGFAYEQYF
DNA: TGTGCCAGCAGTTTCCGGTTATCAGGCGGGGGGTTTGCCTACGAGCAGTACTTC

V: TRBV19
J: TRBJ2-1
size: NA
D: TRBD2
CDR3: CASSMTSGLYNEQFF
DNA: TGTGCCAGTAGTATGACTAGCGGGCTCTACAATGAGCAGTTCTTC

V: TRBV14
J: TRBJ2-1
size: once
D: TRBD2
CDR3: CASSRWTGGNEQFF
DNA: TGTGCCAGCAGCCGTTGGACGGGAGGGAATGAGCAGTTCTTC

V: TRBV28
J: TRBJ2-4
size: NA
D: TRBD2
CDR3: CASHPAGALAKNIQYF
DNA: TGTGCCAGCCACCCAGCGGGGGCGCTAGCCAAAAACATTCAGTACTTC

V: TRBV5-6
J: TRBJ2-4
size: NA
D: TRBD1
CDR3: CASSRGTGAKNIQYF
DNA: TGTGCCAGCAGCCGCGGGACAGGGGCCAAAAACATTCAGTACTTC

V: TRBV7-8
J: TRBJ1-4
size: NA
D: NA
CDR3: CASTPLGSPNGEKLFF
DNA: TGTGCCAGCACCCCTCTGGGCTCCCCAAATGGAGAAAAACTGTTTTTT

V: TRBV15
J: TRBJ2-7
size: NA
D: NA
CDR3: CATSSHRTPDTYEQYF
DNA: TGTGCCACCAGCAGCCACAGGACACCGGACACCTACGAGCAGTACTTC

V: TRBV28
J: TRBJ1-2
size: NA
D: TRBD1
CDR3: CASSTPAGGVGVANYGYTF
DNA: TGTGCCAGCAGTACACCCGCAGGGGGCGTCGGAGTGGCTAACTATGGCTACACCTTC

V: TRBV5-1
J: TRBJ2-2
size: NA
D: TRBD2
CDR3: CASGLAGNTGELFF
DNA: TGCGCCAGTGGACTAGCGGGAAACACCGGGGAGCTGTTTTTT

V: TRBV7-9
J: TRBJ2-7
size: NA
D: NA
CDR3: CASSLIADEQYF
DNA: TGTGCCAGCAGCCTGATAGCGGACGAGCAGTACTTC

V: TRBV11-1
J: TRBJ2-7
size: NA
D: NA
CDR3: CASSLVGGALSYEQYF
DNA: TGTGCCAGCAGCTTAGTAGGAGGGGCCCTCAGCTACGAGCAGTACTTC

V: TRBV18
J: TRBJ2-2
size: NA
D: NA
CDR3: CASSPMTAYTGELFF
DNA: TGTGCCAGCTCACCAATGACAGCGTACACCGGGGAGCTGTTTTTT

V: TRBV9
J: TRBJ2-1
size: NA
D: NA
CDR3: CASSVETASYNEQFF
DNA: TGTGCCAGCAGCGTAGAAACTGCCTCCTACAATGAGCAGTTCTTC

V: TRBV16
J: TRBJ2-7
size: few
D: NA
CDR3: CASSAQYEQYF
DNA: TGTGCCAGCAGCGCGCAATACGAGCAGTACTTC

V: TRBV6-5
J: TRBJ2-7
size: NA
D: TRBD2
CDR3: CASSYLAGGDEQYF
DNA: TGTGCCAGCAGTTACCTAGCGGGAGGGGACGAGCAGTACTTC

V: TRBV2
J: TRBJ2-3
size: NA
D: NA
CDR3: CASSEERTDTQYF
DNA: TGTGCCAGCAGTGAAGAACGGACAGATACGCAGTATTTT

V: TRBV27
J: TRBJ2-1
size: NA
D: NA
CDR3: CASSPGASQLQFF
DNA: TGTGCCAGCAGTCCCGGTGCTAGCCAATTGCAGTTCTTC